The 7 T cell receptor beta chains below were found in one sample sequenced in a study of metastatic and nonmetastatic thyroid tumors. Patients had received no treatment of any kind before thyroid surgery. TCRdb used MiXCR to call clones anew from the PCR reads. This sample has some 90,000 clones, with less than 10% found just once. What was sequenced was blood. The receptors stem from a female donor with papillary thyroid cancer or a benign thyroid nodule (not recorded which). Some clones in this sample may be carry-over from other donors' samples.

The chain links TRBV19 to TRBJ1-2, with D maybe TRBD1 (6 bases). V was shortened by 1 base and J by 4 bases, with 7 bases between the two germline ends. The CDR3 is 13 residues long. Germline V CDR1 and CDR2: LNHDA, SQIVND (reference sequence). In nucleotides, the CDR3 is TGTGCCAGTAGTATAGGGGGGGCCTATGGCTACACCTTC. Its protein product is CASSIGGAYGYTF. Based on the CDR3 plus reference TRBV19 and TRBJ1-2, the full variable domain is DGGITQSPKYLFRKEGQNVTLSCEQNLNHDAMYWYRQDPGQGLRLIYYSQIVNDFQKGDIAEGYSVSREKKESFPLTVTSAQKNPTAFYLCASSIGGAYGYTFGSGTRLTVV.

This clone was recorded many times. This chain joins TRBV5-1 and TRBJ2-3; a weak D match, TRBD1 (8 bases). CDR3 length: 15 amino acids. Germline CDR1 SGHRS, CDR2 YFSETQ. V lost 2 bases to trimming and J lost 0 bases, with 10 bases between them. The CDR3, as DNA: TGCGCCAGCAGCTTACAGGGGGGGAGCACAGATACGCAGTATTTT. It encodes CASSLQGGSTDTQYF.

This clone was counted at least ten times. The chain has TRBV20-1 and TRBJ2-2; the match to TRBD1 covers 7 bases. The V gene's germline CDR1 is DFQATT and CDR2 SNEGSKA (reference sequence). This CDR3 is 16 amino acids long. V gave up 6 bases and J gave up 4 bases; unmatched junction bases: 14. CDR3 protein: CSALNRGSGVTGELFF. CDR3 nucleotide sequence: TGCAGTGCCCTGAACAGGGGATCAGGGGTCACCGGGGAGCTGTTTTTT.

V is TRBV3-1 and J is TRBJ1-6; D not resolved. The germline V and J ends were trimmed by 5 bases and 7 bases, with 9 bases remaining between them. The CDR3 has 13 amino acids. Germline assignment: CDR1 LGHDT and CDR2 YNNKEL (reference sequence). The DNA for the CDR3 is TGTGCCAGCAGCGCCCGATGGAATTCACCCCTCCACTTT. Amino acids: CASSARWNSPLHF.

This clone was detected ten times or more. The CDR3 loop reads CASSPPRVGGEQFF. In DNA, the CDR3 is TGTGCCAGCTCACCACCGAGGGTGGGCGGCGAGCAGTTCTTC. J is TRBJ2-1 and V is TRBV18; TRBD2 is a possible D gene (5 bases). This CDR3 contains 14 residues. Per germline, CDR1 KGHSH and CDR2 LQKENI. Deletions cut 0 bases from V and 10 bases from J, with 13 bases between.

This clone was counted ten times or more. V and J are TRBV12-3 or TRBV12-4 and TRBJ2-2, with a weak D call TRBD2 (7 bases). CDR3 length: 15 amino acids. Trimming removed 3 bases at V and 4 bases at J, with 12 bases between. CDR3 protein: CASSLGGTSTGELFF. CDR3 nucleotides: TGTGCCAGCAGTTTGGGGGGGACATCCACCGGGGAGCTGTTTTTT.

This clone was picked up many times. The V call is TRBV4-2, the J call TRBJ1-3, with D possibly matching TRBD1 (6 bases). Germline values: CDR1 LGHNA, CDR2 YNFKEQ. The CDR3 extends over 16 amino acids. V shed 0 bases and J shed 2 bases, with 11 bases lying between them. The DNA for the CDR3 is TGTGCCAGCAGCCAAGATTTGGGGGGCCCTGGAAACACCATATATTTT. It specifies CASSQDLGGPGNTIYF.